Listed below are T cell receptor beta chains from one sample, sequenced in a study of T cell clonotyping in hematopoietic cell transplantation. Repertoires were generated with immunoSEQ multiplex PCR, while TCRdb's copy carries only in-frame clones and drops some. The sample consists of about 9,600 clones, 65% to 85% of them appearing once. The sequenced sample was peripheral blood mononuclear cells, obtained before stem cell transplant. Source of these receptors: a man aged 55 to 70 with acute myeloid leukemia. Some clones in this sample may be carry-over from other donors' samples. CDR3s include the opening cysteine and the closing phenylalanine or tryptophan. D genes are given only for firm matches. Size is stated for part of the rows, as once, few or many counts, or as a class when the clone is expanded.

clone_size	d_call	v_call	j_call	cdr3_nt	cdr3_aa
.	.	TRBV5-6	TRBJ1-1	TGTGCCAGCAGCTTGTTCAGGGGAAGTACTGAAGCTTTCTTT	CASSLFRGSTEAFF
.	TRBD1	TRBV10-3	TRBJ2-7	TGTGCCATCAGTGAAGGTCCGTCAGGGGGAGAGCAGTACTTC	CAISEGPSGGEQYF
.	TRBD1	TRBV6-5	TRBJ2-1	TGTGCCAGCAGTTCGGCAGGGGGAAATGAGCAGTTCTTC	CASSSAGGNEQFF
.	.	TRBV2	TRBJ2-2	TGTGCCAGCAGTGAAAGGCAGCTTGGGGAGCTGTTTTTT	CASSERQLGELFF
.	.	TRBV27	TRBJ2-2	TGTGCCAGCAGAAGGGAACTTCAGGGCGGGGAGCTGTTTTTT	CASRRELQGGELFF
.	.	TRBV2	TRBJ2-2	TGTGCCAGCAGGGGTTTTAACACCGGGGAGCTGTTTTTT	CASRGFNTGELFF
.	.	TRBV6-4	TRBJ2-3	TGTGCCAGCAGTGACAGTTTGTCTAGCACAGATACGCAGTATTTT	CASSDSLSSTDTQYF
.	.	TRBV27	TRBJ2-1	TGTGCCAGCAGTGCGAGCTCCTACAATGAGCAGTTCTTC	CASSASSYNEQFF
.	.	TRBV27	TRBJ1-4	TGTGCCAGCAAACTAGGGGCCACAGGAGGAAATGAAAAACTGTTTTTT	CASKLGATGGNEKLFF
.	.	TRBV6-5	TRBJ1-1	TGTGCCAGCAGTCTCGTGGACACTCGGACTGAAGCTTTCTTT	CASSLVDTRTEAFF
.	.	TRBV7-9	TRBJ1-1	TGTGCCAGCAGCGGGGGCTGGGACACTGAAGCTTTCTTT	CASSGGWDTEAFF
once	.	TRBV11-2	TRBJ2-7	TGTGCCAGCAGCTTAGATCGACTAACCTACGAGCAGTACTTC	CASSLDRLTYEQYF
.	TRBD1	TRBV30	TRBJ2-3	TGTGCCTGGAGGAAGGGGGCTAGTGCAGATACGCAGTATTTT	CAWRKGASADTQYF
.	.	TRBV4-1	TRBJ2-2	TGCGCCAGCAGCCAAGAGGTGGCCGGGAATAGCGGGGAGCTGTTTTTT	CASSQEVAGNSGELFF
.	.	TRBV11-2	TRBJ2-6	TGTGCCAGCAGCTTAGTGGGGCGGGGACAGACCTCTGGGGCCAACGTCCTGACTTTC	CASSLVGRGQTSGANVLTF
once	TRBD2	TRBV4-2	TRBJ2-2	TGTGCCAGCAGCCAACCGGGGGGGCCGAACACCGGGGAGCTGTTTTTT	CASSQPGGPNTGELFF
.	.	TRBV5-4	TRBJ2-3	TGTGCCAGCAGCTTTAGTGCAGATACGCAGTATTTT	CASSFSADTQYF
.	TRBD1	TRBV30	TRBJ1-2	TGTGCCTGGAGTGCCCGGGCGACAGGGAGATATGGCTACACCTTC	CAWSARATGRYGYTF
.	.	TRBV6-8	TRBJ2-7	TGTGCCATTGAGGGCGTCTACGAGCAGTACTTC	CAIEGVYEQYF